A single sample gave rise to the 3 T cell receptor beta chains below, sequenced in a study of blood T cell repertoires in COVID-19 (dated by TCRdb to about 2020). The library was made by the immunoSEQ multiplex PCR assay. Imported from immuneACCESS, the table was reduced by TCRdb to in-frame sequences with V and J called. These copies leave out some clones; in studies compared against another copy, an unresolved V gene accounts for under half, and the cause of the remainder is not known. This sample lists around 310,000 clones; 85% to 90% were detected once. The top ten clonotypes cover over 8.5% of the sample. The sequenced material came from PBMCs or T cells enriched from blood (not recorded which). The receptor source for this set is a woman in her 30s who had recovered from COVID-19.

The rearrangement joins TRBV25-1 to TRBJ2-7; 7 positions match TRBD1. Germline CDR1 and CDR2: MGHDK and SYGVNS. This CDR3 region has 14 residues. V dropped 3 bases and J dropped 0; count of bases not matched to a gene: 2. The CDR3 nucleotides read TGTGCCAGCAGTGATTGGGACAGCTCCTACGAGCAGTACTTC. Translating gives CASSDWDSSYEQYF.

The chain recombines TRBV30 with TRBJ2-7; tentative D call: TRBD2 (5 bases). Deletions cut 0 bases from V and 5 bases from J, with 14 bases between. CDR1 is GTSNPN, CDR2 SVGIG, per germline (reference sequence). The CDR3 contains 14 residues. In DNA, the CDR3 is TGTGCCTGGAGTGTAGCGGCTGAACTTCACGAGCAGTACTTC. Its protein is CAWSVAAELHEQYF.

The V gene is TRBV7-2, the J gene TRBJ2-7; 12 nucleotides line up with TRBD2. The CDR3 totals 16 residues. Germline CDR1 and CDR2: SGHTA and FQGNSA. V lost 4 bases to trimming and J lost 3 bases; unmatched junction nucleotides: 7. CDR3 nucleotide sequence: TGTGCCAGCAGCTCTAGCAGGACTAGCGGGATCTACGAGCAGTACTTC. Translated: CASSSSRTSGIYEQYF.